Below are 13 T cell receptor beta chains sequenced from a single sample in a study of T cells in localized non-small cell lung cancer. Generated by immunoSEQ multiplex PCR, the TCRdb table keeps only in-frame clones and is missing some. The sample includes some 25,000 clones, 81% of them seen just once. The specimen comprised peripheral blood, sampled before any cancer treatment. The receptor set was obtained from a man aged 35-75 years with stage III squamous cell lung carcinoma.

This sequence joins TRBV2 and TRBJ2-7; D call uncertain. Germline CDR1 SNHLY, CDR2 FYNNEI. The CDR3 consists of 12 residues. Trimming cost V 7 bases and J 2 bases, with 9 bases left between them. Written as DNA, the CDR3 is TGTGCCAGCAAGCCGAATACCTACGAGCAGTACGTC. Protein product: CASKPNTYEQYV.

V gene TRBV5-1 combines with J gene TRBJ1-4; TRBD1 matches at 7 bases. CDR3 length: 12 amino acids. V shed 4 bases, J shed 11 bases, and the junction held 5 bases outside the gene matches. Germline CDR1 is SGHRS and CDR2 is YFSETQ. This chain's CDR3 is CASSQPQGKLFF. In DNA, the CDR3 is TGCGCCAGCAGCCAACCACAGGGGAAACTGTTTTTT.

V usage is TRBV9 and J usage is TRBJ2-3; a possible D gene is TRBD1 (6 bases). Germline values: CDR1 SGDLS, CDR2 YYNGEE. Between the trimmed V and J ends, which lost 5 bases and 5 bases, there was a span of 9 bases. The CDR3 has 12 residues. CDR3 amino acids: CASRAGEDTQYF. For the CDR3, the DNA is TGTGCCAGCAGAGCAGGGGAAGATACGCAGTATTTT.

This clone was counted a few times. This chain links TRBV9 with TRBJ1-3; TRBD1 is a possible D gene (5 bases). V shed 3 bases and J shed 7 bases, with 14 bases lying between them. CDR1 SGDLS and CDR2 YYNGEE come from the germline V gene. There are 14 residues in the CDR3. The CDR3 sequence: CASSAAPGANTIYF. DNA of the CDR3: TGTGCCAGCAGCGCAGCTCCTGGGGCTAACACCATATATTTT.

This chain links TRBV2 with TRBJ2-7; possibly TRBD1 for D (5 bases). Germline values: CDR1 SNHLY, CDR2 FYNNEI. This CDR3 is built from 15 residues. V shed 1 base and J shed 4 bases, with 14 bases lying between them. The CDR3 DNA is TGTGCCAGCAGTGAAGGTAGGGGTCCTCCTTACGAGCAGTACGTC. This sequence encodes CASSEGRGPPYEQYV.

V is TRBV7-8 and J is TRBJ2-1, with a weak D call TRBD2 (5 bases). V was trimmed by 1 base and J by 9 bases, leaving 10 bases between them. This CDR3 spans 13 amino acids. Germline values: CDR1 SGHVS, CDR2 FQNEAQ. In DNA form, the CDR3 reads TGTGCCAGCAGCTTAGGCTCTAGCACTGAGCAGTTCTTC. Protein product: CASSLGSSTEQFF.

The chain carries TRBV6-5 and TRBJ1-4; D ambiguous. Germline values: CDR1 MNHEY, CDR2 SVGAGI. The CDR3 totals 11 residues. V was clipped by 6 bases and J by 8 bases, with 7 bases between them. CDR3 protein: CASRTGEKLFF. DNA for the CDR3: TGTGCCAGCAGGACGGGAGAAAAACTGTTTTTT.

The rearrangement joins TRBV30 to TRBJ2-5; D assignment may be TRBD1 or TRBD2 (5 bases each). The germline V gene encodes CDR1 GTSNPN and CDR2 SVGIG (reference sequence). The CDR3 is 14 residues long. With 1 base removed from V and 0 bases from J, the gap between germline ends came to 9 bases. For the CDR3, the DNA is TGTGCCTGGAGTGCAGGGACGTACCAAGAGACCCAGTACTTC. Translating it yields CAWSAGTYQETQYF.

This sequence joins TRBV9 and TRBJ2-7; D remains unclear. Germline V gives CDR1 SGDLS, CDR2 YYNGEE. Trimming pared 3 bases from V and 2 bases from J, leaving 9 bases between. The CDR3 has 13 residues. For the CDR3, the DNA is TGTGCCAGCAGCGGGGATGGGGCCTACGAGCAGTACTTC. It is translated as CASSGDGAYEQYF.

The rearrangement uses TRBV7-2 and TRBJ2-1, with D possibly matching TRBD2 (6 bases). Germline CDR1 is SGHTA and CDR2 is FQGNSA. CDR3 size: 14 residues. The V gene lost 4 bases and the J gene lost 0 bases, with 7 bases spanning the gap. The CDR3 sequence is CASSSGSSYNEQFF. The CDR3 DNA reads as TGTGCCAGCAGCTCCGGGAGCTCCTACAATGAGCAGTTCTTC.

The chain links TRBV9 to TRBJ2-3, with TRBD2 matching over 10 bases. The junction had 7 bases not matched to a gene; V was cut back by 1 base and J by 5 bases. This CDR3 is built from 16 residues. Germline CDR1 SGDLS, CDR2 YYNGEE. CDR3 residues: CASSVTGASGGDTQYF. The CDR3 bases are TGTGCCAGCAGCGTAACCGGGGCTAGCGGGGGAGATACGCAGTATTTT.

This clone was detected only a few times. This chain joins TRBV5-5 and TRBJ2-6; a possible D gene is TRBD2 (5 bases). The CDR3 covers 16 residues. The ends were cut back, 4 bases at V and 4 bases at J, with 15 bases in the middle. Germline CDR1 SGHKS, CDR2 YYEKEE (reference sequence). The CDR3 protein is CASSLSTRPGANVLTF. CDR3 in DNA: TGTGCCAGCAGCCTTTCCACTAGGCCCGGGGCCAACGTCCTGACTTTC.

The rearrangement joins TRBV7-9 to TRBJ2-1; weak D call: TRBD1 (6 bases). The germline V gene encodes CDR1 SEHNR and CDR2 FQNEAQ (reference sequence). The V end was cut by 5 bases, the J end by 2 bases, with 22 bases between. The CDR3 runs 18 residues. This CDR3 is CASSIQSQDRFPYNEQFF. The CDR3 DNA reads as TGTGCCAGCAGCATTCAGAGCCAAGACAGGTTTCCCTACAATGAGCAGTTCTTC.